A single sample is the source of the 24 T cell receptor beta chains below, sequenced in a study of CD8 T cells in Susac syndrome. RNA amounts of 0.5 to 1 ug underwent reverse transcription with random hexamers. TCRdb fed the immunoSEQ multiplex PCR reads into MiXCR, producing one record per CDR3 protein. The data show 90,000 to 150,000 distinct CDR3 sequences, 85% to 95% seen once. Material: CD4+ T cells from PBMCs. The receptors here all came from a human donor with multiple sclerosis.

The chain joins TRBV24-1 to TRBJ2-3, with 10 bases lining up with TRBD1. V was clipped by 0 bases and J by 11 bases; unmatched bases: 13. The CDR3 spans 17 residues. Germline-derived CDR1 and CDR2 are KGHDR and SFDVKD. This CDR3 is CATSDLQAGTGVSGQYF. For the CDR3, the DNA is TGTGCCACCAGTGATTTGCAGGCGGGGACAGGGGTTTCGGGGCAGTATTTT.

The chain recombines TRBV6-5 with TRBJ2-7; perhaps TRBD1 as D (6 bases). V lost 4 bases and J 5 bases, leaving 12 bases between the germline ends. This CDR3 has 13 residues. Per the germline V gene, CDR1 is MNHEY and CDR2 is SVGAGI. Here the CDR3 reads CASSSQGFNEQYF. The CDR3 nucleotides are TGTGCCAGCAGTTCCCAGGGGTTCAACGAGCAGTACTTC.

The chain links TRBV20-1 to TRBJ1-1; TRBD1 agrees at 10 bases. CDR3 size: 14 residues. V shed 6 bases and J 3 bases; nucleotides not matched to a gene: 7. The germline V gene encodes CDR1 DFQATT and CDR2 SNEGSKA (reference sequence). The DNA of the CDR3 is TGCAGTGCCGAAACCGGGACAGGGGACACTGAAGCTTTCTTT. Translation gives CSAETGTGDTEAFF.

The chain is built from TRBV7-2 and TRBJ1-5; 10 bases map to TRBD1. The CDR3 has 16 residues. The ends lost 5 bases at V and 4 bases at J; junction bases unmatched: 8. Germline CDR1 and CDR2: SGHTA and FQGNSA. CDR3 in amino acids: CASSNDRGLGNQPQHF. The CDR3 nucleotides read TGTGCCAGCAGCAACGACAGGGGGCTGGGTAATCAGCCCCAGCATTTT.

The J gene is TRBJ2-4, the V gene TRBV7-9; D is possibly TRBD1 (5 bases). V was cut by 0 bases and J by 9 bases, with 12 bases left in between. CDR1 SEHNR and CDR2 FQNEAQ come from the germline V gene (reference sequence). The CDR3 is made up of 14 amino acids. The CDR3 loop is CASSLALGGAIQYF. The CDR3 bases are TGTGCCAGCAGCTTAGCACTCGGTGGGGCCATTCAGTACTTC.

This clonotype was seen only once. This sequence joins TRBV5-6 and TRBJ1-1; D is perhaps TRBD1 (6 bases). Germline V lookup: CDR1 SGHDT, CDR2 YYEEEE. The CDR3 consists of 14 residues. The ends were cut back, 4 bases at V and 1 base at J, with 11 bases in the middle. CDR3: CASSLLQGNTEAFF. For the CDR3, the DNA is TGTGCCAGCAGCCTTTTACAGGGGAACACTGAAGCTTTCTTT.

J is TRBJ2-3 and V is TRBV7-3; TRBD2 aligns across 12 bases. This CDR3 has 18 residues. Germline V gene lookup returns CDR1 SGHTA and CDR2 FQGTGA. J lost 5 bases, V lost 4 bases, and 13 bases had no gene match. The CDR3 loop is CASSSTVTSGGRRDTQYF. CDR3 nucleotides: TGTGCCAGCAGCTCTACGGTTACTAGCGGGGGGAGGAGAGATACGCAGTATTTT.

This chain uses TRBV19 with TRBJ1-1; 10 positions agree with TRBD1. Germline CDR1 reads LNHDA; CDR2 reads SQIVND (reference sequence). J gave up 4 bases and V 5 bases, and 16 bases lay outside the gene matches. The CDR3 runs to 18 residues. CDR3 in amino acids: CASSFSSGTGVIGTEAFF. CDR3 DNA: TGTGCCAGTAGTTTTTCCTCCGGGACAGGGGTGATCGGCACTGAAGCTTTCTTT.

This clonotype was recorded a few times. J is TRBJ1-2 and V is TRBV4-1, with a weak D call TRBD1 (6 bases). Germline V gene lookup returns CDR1 MGHRA and CDR2 YSYEKL. V was shortened by 0 bases and J by 8 bases, with 16 bases between the two germline ends. The CDR3 is 15 residues long. The CDR3 sequence: CASSQEGQFPLGYTF. The CDR3, as DNA: TGCGCCAGCAGCCAAGAAGGACAGTTCCCTCTAGGCTACACCTTC.

This chain connects TRBV20-1 to TRBJ2-7, with 9 bases fitting TRBD1. This CDR3 contains 15 residues. Germline V gene data show CDR1 as DFQATT and CDR2 as SNEGSKA (reference sequence). Germline trimming cut 6 bases from V and 6 bases from J; bases unmatched to any gene: 15. CDR3 DNA sequence: TGCAGTGCCCCCGGTCTCGTCGGGACAGGGTTCGAGCAGTACTTC. It yields the protein CSAPGLVGTGFEQYF.

The chain couples TRBV4-2 to TRBJ2-5; D unresolved. There are 15 residues in the CDR3. CDR1 is LGHNA and CDR2 is YNFKEQ in the germline V gene. Trimming pared 1 base from V and 0 bases from J, leaving 9 bases between. The chain's CDR3 is CASSQAWTNQETQYF. The CDR3 DNA reads TGTGCCAGCAGCCAAGCCTGGACCAACCAAGAGACCCAGTACTTC.

CDR3 protein: CASSRPGGGRNEQYF. The CDR3 DNA reads TGTGCCAGCAGCCGACCCGGCGGGGGGCGGAACGAGCAGTACTTC. The V gene is TRBV3-1, the J gene TRBJ2-7, with 8 bases identical to TRBD2. CDR1 and CDR2 from the germline V gene are LGHDT and YNNKEL (reference sequence). The CDR3 has 15 residues. Unmatched junction bases numbered 10, after V lost 4 bases and J lost 5 bases.

This chain links TRBV5-6 with TRBJ2-2; D unresolved. In germline, CDR1 is SGHDT, CDR2 YYEEEE. This CDR3 is built from 12 residues. V lost 2 bases and J lost 13, with 12 bases in between. The CDR3 protein is CASSFRAGRLFF. The CDR3 coding sequence is TGTGCCAGCAGCTTTAGGGCCGGACGGCTGTTTTTT.

CDR3 sequence reads: CASSLLGGNPDTQYF. The CDR3 coding sequence is TGTGCCAGCAGCTTATTGGGCGGGAACCCAGATACGCAGTATTTT. V usage is TRBV7-2 and J usage is TRBJ2-3; possible D gene TRBD2, 6 bases. Germline loops: CDR1 SGHTA, CDR2 FQGNSA. The V end lost 2 bases, the J end lost 4 bases, and 13 bases lay between the germline ends. The CDR3 spans 15 residues.

The J gene is TRBJ1-5, the V gene TRBV7-2; D not resolved. The V and J ends lost 3 bases and 4 bases respectively, with 10 bases between them. The CDR3 has 14 residues. Germline-derived CDR1 and CDR2 are SGHTA and FQGNSA. Here the CDR3 DNA reads TGTGCCAGCAGCTTCCCAGGACCAAATCAGCCCCAGCATTTT. Encoded protein: CASSFPGPNQPQHF.

This chain connects TRBV12-3 or TRBV12-4 to TRBJ1-3; D call uncertain. V was cut by 4 bases and J by 8 bases, with 3 bases left in between. The CDR3 spans 10 residues. The CDR3 is CASSSYTIYF. CDR3 bases: TGTGCCAGCAGTTCCTACACCATATATTTT.

The chain carries TRBV6-5 and TRBJ2-4; tentatively, D is TRBD1 (6 bases). This CDR3 comprises 15 residues. The germline gives CDR1 MNHEY, CDR2 SVGAGI. Between the trimmed V and J ends, which lost 7 bases and 3 bases, there was a span of 16 bases. CDR3 amino acids: CASKFTGFDKNIQYF. In DNA, the CDR3 is TGTGCCAGCAAATTTACAGGGTTCGACAAAAACATTCAGTACTTC.

The chain joins TRBV6-2 or TRBV6-3 to TRBJ1-1, with D possibly matching TRBD1 (5 bases). Germline V gene data show CDR1 as MNHEY and CDR2 as SVGEGT. Trimming removed 1 base at V and 1 base at J, with 13 bases between. The CDR3 loop spans 16 amino acids. The CDR3 bases are TGTGCCAGCAGTTACTGGGGAGGGGATTCGAACACTGAAGCTTTCTTT. Protein product: CASSYWGGDSNTEAFF.

The rearrangement uses TRBV29-1 and TRBJ1-1; TRBD1 aligns across 9 bases. Germline CDR1 is SQVTM and CDR2 is ANQGSEA. The trim removed 3 bases at V and 0 bases at J, leaving 2 bases unmatched. This CDR3 is 14 amino acids long. The CDR3 nucleotides read TGCAGCGTTGATTGGGACAGGGTGAACACTGAAGCTTTCTTT. Its translation is CSVDWDRVNTEAFF.

This chain links TRBV2 with TRBJ1-2, with 10 nucleotides matching TRBD1. From germline, CDR1 is SNHLY and CDR2 FYNNEI. CDR3 length: 13 residues. V dropped 4 bases and J dropped 9; count of bases not matched to a gene: 5. The DNA for the CDR3 is TGTGCCAGCAGTGTCGGGACAGGGGTCCGCTACACCTTC. Its protein product is CASSVGTGVRYTF.

The rearrangement joins TRBV29-1 to TRBJ2-7; TRBD1 aligns across 7 bases. Germline values: CDR1 SQVTM, CDR2 ANQGSEA. CDR3 length: 12 amino acids. V was clipped by 5 bases and J by 6 bases; unmatched bases: 7. CDR3 loop: CSVTDRAGEQYF. CDR3 DNA sequence: TGCAGCGTTACCGACAGGGCCGGCGAGCAGTACTTC.

The rearrangement uses TRBV19 and TRBJ1-2, with D unresolved. V lost 6 bases to trimming and J lost 4 bases, with 9 bases between them. From germline, CDR1 is LNHDA and CDR2 SQIVND (reference sequence). This CDR3 comprises 12 residues. CDR3: CASRAGVYGYTF. The CDR3 bases are TGTGCCAGTAGAGCGGGTGTCTATGGCTACACCTTC.

This chain joins TRBV2 and TRBJ2-3, with TRBD2 identical over 10 bases. The CDR3 sequence is 14 residues long. V was pared by 5 bases and J by 2 bases, with 1 base of the junction left unmatched. From germline, CDR1 is SNHLY and CDR2 FYNNEI. CDR3 sequence: CASSTSGTTDTQYF. In DNA form, the CDR3 reads TGTGCCAGCAGTACTAGCGGGACCACAGATACGCAGTATTTT.

This rearrangement joins TRBV18 to TRBJ2-1; D gene ambiguous. In germline, CDR1 is KGHSH, CDR2 LQKENI. CDR3 length equals 12 residues. V was trimmed by 8 bases and J by 3 bases, leaving 8 bases between them. Here the CDR3 DNA reads TGTGCCAGCCGGTTGGGCTACAATGAGCAGTTCTTC. Translating it yields CASRLGYNEQFF.